One and the same sample provided the 30 T cell receptor beta chains below, sequenced in a study of response to subunit inactivated influenza vaccine. TCRdb reanalysed the RT-PCR reads using MiXCR and keeps one entry per CDR3 protein. The table lists 550,000 to 800,000 distinct CDR3 sequences, 14% of them singletons. Here the sequenced sample was PBMCs from blood, taken approximately 15 days before vaccination. Source of these receptors: a man in his fifties or sixties who received an inactivated influenza vaccine.

There are many counts of this clonotype. V usage is TRBV4-2 and J usage is TRBJ2-5; D possibly corresponds to TRBD2 (5 bases). Germline-derived CDR1 and CDR2 are LGHNA and YNFKEQ. The CDR3 runs to 13 residues. Trimming removed 1 base at V and 5 bases at J, with 8 bases between. CDR3 nucleotide sequence: TGTGCCAGCAGCCAAGGGACTTCGGAGACCCAGTACTTC. This translates into CASSQGTSETQYF.

This clonotype has a count of ten or more. The chain carries TRBV12-3 or TRBV12-4 and TRBJ2-7; no reliable D call. V gave up 8 bases and J gave up 5 bases, with 10 bases separating them. The CDR3 covers 11 residues. The CDR3 nucleotides are TGTGCCAGCGGACCTTGGCACGAGCAGTACTTC. Translating it yields CASGPWHEQYF.

This clonotype was seen a few times. J is TRBJ2-3 and V is TRBV20-1; 13 bases agree with TRBD2. Germline-derived CDR1 and CDR2 are DFQATT and SNEGSKA (reference sequence). This CDR3 is built from 13 residues. CDR3: CRGTSGNRGTQYF. The CDR3, as DNA: TGCAGGGGGACTAGCGGGAATCGTGGTACGCAGTATTTT.

The CDR3 nucleotides read TGTGCCAGCAGCCAAGTACCAGCTAATGAAAAACTGTTTTTT. It is translated as CASSQVPANEKLFF. This rearrangement joins TRBV3-1 to TRBJ1-4, with D unclear. V dropped 1 base and J dropped 3 bases, with 6 bases sitting between them. Germline values: CDR1 LGHDT, CDR2 YNNKEL (reference sequence). The CDR3 contains 14 residues. Drawing the rest from reference TRBV3-1 and TRBJ1-4, the complete variable domain is DTAVSQTPKYLVTQMGNDKSIKCEQNLGHDTMYWYKQDSKKFLKIMFSYNNKELIINETVPNRFSPKSPDKAHLNLHINSLELGDSAVYFCASSQVPANEKLFFGSGTQLSVL.

The gene calls are TRBV10-3 and TRBJ2-3; D not resolved. V was trimmed by 3 bases and J by 2 bases, leaving 12 bases between them. Looked up from germline, CDR1 is ENHRY and CDR2 is SYGVKD. The CDR3 sequence is 15 residues long. CDR3 nucleotide sequence: TGTGCCATCAGTGATACTAACCAACCCACAGATACGCAGTATTTT. Amino acids: CAISDTNQPTDTQYF.

This clonotype was counted ten times or more. The genes are TRBV9 and TRBJ2-7; 9 bases are a match to TRBD1. CDR3 length: 14 residues. CDR1 is SGDLS and CDR2 is YYNGEE in the germline V gene. V was clipped by 2 bases and J by 6 bases; unmatched bases: 6. The CDR3 DNA sequence: TGTGCCAGCAGCGTGGCGGGACAGGGTTTCGAGCAGTACTTC. Translated: CASSVAGQGFEQYF. The whole variable domain, remainder taken from reference TRBV9 and TRBJ2-7, is DSGVTQTPKHLITATGQRVTLRCSPRSGDLSVYWYQQSLDQGLQFLIQYYNGEERAKGNILERFSAQQFPDLHSELNLSSLELGDSALYFCASSVAGQGFEQYFGPGTRLTVT.

The chain has TRBV4-3 and TRBJ2-7; either TRBD1 or TRBD2 may supply D (5 bases each). Germline V gives CDR1 LGHNA, CDR2 YSLEER. This CDR3 spans 14 amino acids. With 1 base removed from V and 3 bases from J, the gap between germline ends came to 10 bases. The CDR3 DNA follows: TGCGCCAGCAGCCAAGCGTGGGGGAACTACGAGCAGTACTTC. As protein: CASSQAWGNYEQYF.

This clonotype came up a few times. The chain carries TRBV19 and TRBJ1-2; D unresolved. Looked up from germline, CDR1 is LNHDA and CDR2 is SQIVND (reference sequence). V lost 4 bases and J 3 bases, leaving 9 bases between the germline ends. The CDR3 sequence is 13 residues long. CDR3 nucleotides: TGTGCCAGTAGTAGAACCTCCGACTATGGCTACACCTTC. This codes for CASSRTSDYGYTF.

The chain joins TRBV6-1 to TRBJ2-5; tentatively, D is TRBD2 (5 bases). Looked up from germline, CDR1 is MNHNS and CDR2 is SASEGT. The CDR3 is made up of 13 amino acids. V lost 4 bases and J lost 5, with 11 bases in between. CDR3: CASSARGRETQYF. Here the CDR3 DNA reads TGTGCCAGCAGTGCCCGGGGTCGGGAGACCCAGTACTTC.

This clonotype was detected a few times. This chain joins TRBV6-2 or TRBV6-3 and TRBJ2-3, with unresolved D. In germline, CDR1 is MNHEY, CDR2 SVGEGT. Trimming stripped 6 bases from V and 3 bases from J, with 13 bases between. The CDR3 has 14 amino acids. The CDR3 loop is CASRTPRLTDTQYF. DNA for the CDR3: TGTGCCAGCAGGACACCCAGGCTGACAGATACGCAGTATTTT.

This clonotype was detected a few times. V gene TRBV20-1 combines with J gene TRBJ2-1; TRBD2 matches 7 bases. The CDR3 is 19 amino acids. Germline CDR1 DFQATT, CDR2 SNEGSKA (reference sequence). V shed 5 bases, J shed 3 bases, and the junction held 22 bases outside the gene matches. CDR3 residues: CSAPGKGIELGGNYNEQFF. CDR3 nucleotides: TGCAGTGCTCCCGGGAAAGGGATTGAACTGGGGGGGAACTACAATGAGCAGTTCTTC.

Worth noting for this clonotype: This may arise from a read error, as a much more abundant clone is one base away. The chain is built from TRBV20-1 and TRBJ2-5; possible D gene TRBD1, 5 bases. The length of the CDR3 is 14 residues. Germline V gene lookup returns CDR1 DFQATT and CDR2 SNEGSKA (reference sequence). The ends were cut back, 6 bases at V and 2 bases at J, with 16 bases in the middle. CDR3 in DNA: TGCAGTGCAATCTCCAGGGTGCGGCAAGAGACCCAGTACTTC. Translation gives CSAISRVRQETQYF.

This clonotype was picked up a small number of times. The chain combines TRBV12-3 or TRBV12-4 with TRBJ2-1; TRBD1 might be the D (8 bases). The V and J ends lost 5 bases and 2 bases respectively, with 19 bases between them. The CDR3 is made up of 17 amino acids. The CDR3 protein is CASSPTTGEGAYNEQFF. CDR3 in DNA: TGTGCCAGCAGTCCAACGACAGGGGAGGGGGCCTACAATGAGCAGTTCTTC.

This clonotype was recorded a few times. The rearrangement uses TRBV19 and TRBJ2-1; D unresolved. V was cut by 5 bases and J by 0 bases, with 17 bases left in between. The CDR3 is 17 amino acids. CDR1 and CDR2 (germline): LNHDA, SQIVND (reference sequence). For the CDR3, the DNA is TGTGCCAGTAGTGGACCGTCGGGCCCCTACTCCTACAATGAGCAGTTCTTC. This encodes CASSGPSGPYSYNEQFF.

V usage is TRBV12-3 or TRBV12-4 and J usage is TRBJ1-6; unclear D gene. V lost 3 bases, J lost 6 bases, and 15 bases lay in between. The CDR3 has 16 amino acids. The CDR3 nucleotides read TGTGCCAGCAGTTTTGGATATGGACCATTTAATTCACCCCTCCACTTT. It translates to CASSFGYGPFNSPLHF.

This clonotype turned up a few times. The J gene is TRBJ2-2, the V gene TRBV4-2; 7 bases are shared with TRBD2. The CDR3 extends over 16 amino acids. Germline trimming cut 6 bases from V and 7 bases from J; bases unmatched to any gene: 14. From germline, CDR1 is LGHNA and CDR2 YNFKEQ. CDR3 coding DNA: TGTGCCAGCAGATCGAATTGGGTAGGGGAGGGCGGGGAGCTGTTTTTT. Translation: CASRSNWVGEGGELFF.

The chain uses TRBV5-1 and TRBJ2-5, with 11 bases aligning to TRBD2. The CDR3 loop spans 14 amino acids. CDR1 is SGHRS and CDR2 is YFSETQ in the germline V gene. The V and J ends lost 6 bases and 5 bases, in that order; junction bases with no gene match: 6. CDR3: CASTLAGGRETQYF. The CDR3 nucleotides read TGCGCCAGCACTCTAGCGGGGGGTCGGGAGACCCAGTACTTC.

In its sample, this clonotype was seen a few times. The chain joins TRBV20-1 to TRBJ1-6, with D maybe TRBD1 (6 bases). V dropped 5 bases and J dropped 6 bases, with 23 bases sitting between them. The CDR3 consists of 17 residues. In germline, CDR1 is DFQATT, CDR2 SNEGSKA (reference sequence). The CDR3: CSAALGGLPSGNSPLHF. CDR3 coding DNA: TGCAGTGCTGCCCTGGGGGGGCTCCCTTCGGGTAATTCACCCCTCCACTTT.

This clonotype was detected only once. A much more abundant neighbour one base away suggests this may be a read error. The chain is built from TRBV27 and TRBJ1-2; D call uncertain. Germline V lookup: CDR1 MNHEY, CDR2 SMNVEV (reference sequence). The CDR3 sequence is 13 residues long. The CDR3 loop is CAISFDVNYGYTF. CDR3 DNA: TGTGCCATCAGTTTCGACGTCAACTATGGCTACACCTTC.

The V call is TRBV20-1, the J call TRBJ2-7, with D possibly being TRBD1 (6 bases). CDR1 and CDR2 (germline): DFQATT, SNEGSKA (reference sequence). V dropped 0 bases and J dropped 7 bases, with 19 bases sitting between them. The CDR3 has 15 residues. The CDR3 DNA reads TGCAGTGCTAGAGATCCGTCAGGGGCTATCCGAGAGCAGTACTTC. This codes for CSARDPSGAIREQYF.

This clonotype was picked up a small number of times. The J gene is TRBJ2-7, the V gene TRBV18; 7 bases match TRBD1. Trimming took 5 bases from V and 2 from J; bases not matched to a gene: 6. Per germline, CDR1 KGHSH and CDR2 LQKENI. This CDR3 spans 14 amino acids. CDR3 coding DNA: TGTGCCAGCTCAAGGGGACAGACGCCCTACGAGCAGTACTTC. Its translation: CASSRGQTPYEQYF.

In this sample, this clonotype turned up many times. CDR3 bases: TGTGCCAGCAGCTTAGCAGCGGGAGGGGGACACAATGAGCAGTTCTTC. This sequence encodes CASSLAAGGGHNEQFF. The chain couples TRBV7-6 to TRBJ2-1; 10 bases map to TRBD2. CDR3 length: 16 residues. Germline CDR1 and CDR2: SGHVS and FNYEAQ. Losses at the gene ends were 0 bases for V and 5 bases for J; bases not matched to a gene: 4.

The chain employs TRBV27 and TRBJ2-1; TRBD2 aligns across 13 bases. Germline CDR1 and CDR2: MNHEY and SMNVEV (reference sequence). J gave up 2 bases and V 9 bases, and 4 bases lay outside the gene matches. The CDR3 totals 15 residues. CDR3 loop: CASQTSGGPYNEQFF. CDR3 in DNA: TGTGCCAGTCAGACTAGCGGGGGGCCCTACAATGAGCAGTTCTTC.

In this sample, this clonotype turned up a few times. The chain recombines TRBV20-1 with TRBJ2-7, with TRBD1 matching over 10 bases. CDR3 length: 15 amino acids. Germline lookup yields CDR1 DFQATT and CDR2 SNEGSKA (reference sequence). Trimming at V came to 3 bases and at J to 2 bases, leaving 7 bases not matched to a gene. The CDR3 sequence: CSASRGQGVTYEQYF. As DNA, the CDR3 is TGCAGTGCTAGCCGCGGACAGGGGGTCACCTACGAGCAGTACTTC.

This chain joins TRBV6-1 and TRBJ1-1, with 8 bases lining up with TRBD1. Germline CDR1 and CDR2: MNHNS and SASEGT. After removal of 9 bases from V and 5 bases from J, the junction contained 8 bases not matched to a gene. The CDR3 extends over 13 amino acids. This CDR3 is CASHGTGRTEAFF. The DNA for the CDR3 is TGTGCCAGTCACGGGACAGGTCGGACTGAAGCTTTCTTT.

This clonotype showed up just a few times. The genes are TRBV6-5 and TRBJ2-1; 8 nucleotides match TRBD2. CDR1 and CDR2 (germline): MNHEY, SVGAGI. The length of the CDR3 is 15 residues. V lost 4 bases and J lost 7; bases outside the gene matches: 9. The CDR3, as DNA: TGTGCCAGCAGTTTCGTGGGAGCGGGAGTTAATGAGCAGTTCTTC. This encodes CASSFVGAGVNEQFF.

This clonotype was found a few times. The gene calls are TRBV7-8 and TRBJ2-1, with TRBD2 matching over 13 bases. The CDR3 is 18 amino acids. Trimming removed 5 bases from V and 3 bases from J; junction bases left unmatched: 10. Germline lookup yields CDR1 SGHVS and CDR2 FQNEAQ. The CDR3 region has the DNA TGTGCCAGCAGCGCCGAAGGACTAGCGGGAGCAAACTACAATGAGCAGTTCTTC. Amino acids: CASSAEGLAGANYNEQFF. Full variable domain (outside the CDR3, taken from reference TRBV7-8 and TRBJ2-1): GAGVSQSPRYKVAKRGQDVALRCDPISGHVSLFWYQQALGQGPEFLTYFQNEAQLDKSGLPSDRFFAERPEGSVSTLKIQRTQQEDSAVYLCASSAEGLAGANYNEQFFGPGTRLTVL.

This chain connects TRBV11-2 to TRBJ1-5, with D perhaps TRBD1 (6 bases). CDR3 size: 14 residues. CDR1 is SGHAT, CDR2 FQNNGV, per germline. Trimming took off 5 bases at V and 6 bases at J, with 14 bases between the two ends. This chain's CDR3 is CASSRGGTVQPQHF. In nucleotides, the CDR3 is TGTGCCAGCAGCCGAGGGGGTACGGTTCAGCCCCAGCATTTT.

J is TRBJ2-3 and V is TRBV7-2; D tentatively fits TRBD1 or TRBD2 (6 bases each). The length of the CDR3 is 15 residues. Looked up from germline, CDR1 is SGHTA and CDR2 is FQGNSA. Trimming left V 1 base short and J 10 bases short, with 18 bases between. As DNA, the CDR3 is TGTGCCAGCAGCTTAGAGGGGGGACGGGGGACCTCGCAGTATTTT. Protein product: CASSLEGGRGTSQYF.

This clonotype appeared many times. CDR3: CASARQPDSPLHF. The CDR3 DNA reads TGTGCCAGCGCGCGGCAGCCAGATTCACCCCTCCACTTT. The chain couples TRBV5-5 to TRBJ1-6; no firm D call. There are 13 residues in the CDR3. Germline V lookup: CDR1 SGHKS, CDR2 YYEKEE (reference sequence). Trimming pared 7 bases from V and 8 bases from J, leaving 13 bases between.